Following are 10 T cell receptor beta chains from one sample sequenced in a study of identical twins. In TCRdb, the 5' RACE reads were re-called with MiXCR into one record per CDR3 protein. The sample has 400,000 to 550,000 distinct CDR3 sequences, over 11% seen once. In addition, the sample was reused for a study of yellow fever vaccine responses in identical twins.

The sequenced sample was CD4+ T cells sorted from blood. The receptor source for this set is a woman aged 18-29 years in good health.

This clonotype has more than one count but fewer than ten. The rearrangement joins TRBV7-2 to TRBJ2-1, with D uncertain. Per the germline V gene, CDR1 is SGHTA and CDR2 is FQGNSA. The CDR3 runs to 13 residues. Trimming took 8 bases from V and 4 from J, leaving 12 bases between them. In DNA form, the CDR3 reads TGTGCCAGCGGCGGACCCCATTACAATGAGCAGTTCTTC. It codes for CASGGPHYNEQFF.

There are a few counts of this clonotype. V gene TRBV12-3 or TRBV12-4 combines with J gene TRBJ2-7; D is unclear. This CDR3 is built from 15 residues. V lost 6 bases and J 3 bases, leaving 18 bases between the germline ends. The CDR3 sequence is CASSRSQSGGYEQYF. The CDR3, as DNA: TGTGCCAGCAGCCGAAGCCAGAGTGGCGGCTACGAGCAGTACTTC.

The table lists this clonotype with a few counts. The V gene is TRBV5-1, the J gene TRBJ2-7; 7 positions agree with TRBD1. Per germline, CDR1 SGHRS and CDR2 YFSETQ. After removal of 2 bases from V and 2 bases from J, the junction contained 7 bases not matched to a gene. The CDR3 has 15 residues. In DNA, the CDR3 is TGCGCCAGCAGCTTTAGACAGGGTTCCCCCTACGAGCAGTACTTC. Translating gives CASSFRQGSPYEQYF. Full variable domain (missing parts from reference TRBV5-1 and TRBJ2-7): KAGVTQTPRYLIKTRGQQVTLSCSPISGHRSVSWYQQTPGQGLQFLFEYFSETQRNKGNFPGRFSGRQFSNSRSEMNVSTLELGDSALYLCASSFRQGSPYEQYFGPGTRLTVT.

This clonotype showed up just a few times. The chain couples TRBV7-9 to TRBJ2-1; 8 positions agree with TRBD1. The CDR3 consists of 15 residues. CDR1 and CDR2 (germline): SEHNR, FQNEAQ (reference sequence). V was clipped by 2 bases and J by 9 bases; unmatched bases: 9. In nucleotides, the CDR3 is TGTGCCAGCAGCTTAATGACAGGGGTAGAGGGTGAGCAGTTCTTC. This translates into CASSLMTGVEGEQFF.

This clonotype was recorded many times. J is TRBJ2-1 and V is TRBV7-9; D is possibly TRBD1 or TRBD2 (7 bases each). V lost 5 bases and J 5 bases, leaving 10 bases between the germline ends. Germline lookup yields CDR1 SEHNR and CDR2 FQNEAQ (reference sequence). CDR3 length equals 13 residues. CDR3 region: CASSQGGNNEQFF. CDR3 nucleotide sequence: TGTGCCAGCAGCCAGGGGGGGAACAATGAGCAGTTCTTC.

The chain carries TRBV20-1 and TRBJ2-3; D possibly uses TRBD1 or TRBD2 (5 bases each). Per the germline V gene, CDR1 is DFQATT and CDR2 is SNEGSKA (reference sequence). The CDR3 runs 14 residues. V was shortened by 6 bases and J by 0 bases, with 13 bases between the two germline ends. CDR3 residues: CSAPGTTSTDTQYF. In nucleotides, the CDR3 is TGCAGTGCCCCCGGGACCACCAGCACAGATACGCAGTATTTT.

This chain connects TRBV5-4 to TRBJ2-5; 8 positions agree with TRBD2. The CDR3 length is 15 residues. CDR1 is SGHNT, CDR2 YYREEE, per germline (reference sequence). The J segment lost 2 bases and the V segment lost 4 bases, leaving 7 bases of the junction unmatched. CDR3 in DNA: TGTGCCAGCAGCCCGTTGCCGGGAGGGCAAGAGACCCAGTACTTC. It codes for CASSPLPGGQETQYF.

This clonotype was seen more than once but under ten times. The rearrangement joins TRBV5-1 to TRBJ2-7; the D gene could be TRBD1 or TRBD2 (6 bases each). With 0 bases removed from V and 5 bases from J, the gap between germline ends came to 15 bases. The CDR3 covers 15 residues. Germline V gene data show CDR1 as SGHRS and CDR2 as YFSETQ. As DNA, the CDR3 is TGCGCCAGCAGCTTGGCCCCGGGGGCTCGAGACGAGCAGTACTTC. Its protein product is CASSLAPGARDEQYF.

The sample holds many counts of this clonotype. V usage is TRBV20-1 and J usage is TRBJ1-4; a possible D gene is TRBD1 (5 bases). The length of the CDR3 is 13 residues. Trimming pared 5 bases from V and 8 bases from J, leaving 15 bases between. Germline V CDR1 and CDR2: DFQATT, SNEGSKA (reference sequence). The CDR3 DNA reads TGCAGTGCTCCGTCCCTCGGGGGGGAAAAACTGTTTTTT. It translates to CSAPSLGGEKLFF.

The gene calls are TRBV5-1 and TRBJ2-3, with a possible D match to TRBD2 (5 bases). This CDR3 spans 15 amino acids. Germline loops: CDR1 SGHRS, CDR2 YFSETQ. Trimming cost V 0 bases and J 1 base, with 9 bases left between them. The CDR3 DNA reads as TGCGCCAGCAGCTTGGTCGGGATCGGCACAGATACGCAGTATTTT. Its translation is CASSLVGIGTDTQYF.